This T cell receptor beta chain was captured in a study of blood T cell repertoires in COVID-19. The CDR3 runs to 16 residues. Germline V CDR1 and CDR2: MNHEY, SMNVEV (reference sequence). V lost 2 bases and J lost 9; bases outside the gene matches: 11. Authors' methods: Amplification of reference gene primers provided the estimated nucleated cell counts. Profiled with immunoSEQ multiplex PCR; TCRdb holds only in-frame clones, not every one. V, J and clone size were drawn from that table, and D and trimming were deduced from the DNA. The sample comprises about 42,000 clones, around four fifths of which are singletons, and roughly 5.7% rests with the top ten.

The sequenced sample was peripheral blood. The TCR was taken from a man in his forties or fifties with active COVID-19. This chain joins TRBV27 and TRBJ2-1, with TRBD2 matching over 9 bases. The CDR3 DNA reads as TGTGCCAGCAGTTTAATCTCCGGGACTAGCCCCGTTGAGCAGTTCTTC. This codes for CASSLISGTSPVEQFF.